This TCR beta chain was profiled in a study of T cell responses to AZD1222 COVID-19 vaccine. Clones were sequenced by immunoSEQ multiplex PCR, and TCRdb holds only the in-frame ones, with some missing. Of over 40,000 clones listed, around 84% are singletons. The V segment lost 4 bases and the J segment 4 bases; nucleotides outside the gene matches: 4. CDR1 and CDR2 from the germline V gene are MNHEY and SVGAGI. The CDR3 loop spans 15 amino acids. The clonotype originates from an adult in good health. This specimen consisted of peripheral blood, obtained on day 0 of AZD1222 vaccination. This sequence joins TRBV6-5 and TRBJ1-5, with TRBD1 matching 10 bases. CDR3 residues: CASSSDRGRNQPQHF. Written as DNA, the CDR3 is TGTGCCAGCAGTTCAGACAGGGGGCGGAATCAGCCCCAGCATTTT.